The 12 T cell receptor beta chains below come from one sample, sequenced in a study of B cell selection in AIRE deficiency. Conventional CD4 T cells were sorted as CD4+CD127+ cells. Produced via immunoSEQ multiplex PCR; TCRdb's table is partial and in-frame only. The sample records 20,000 to 25,000 clones, around 97% being singletons. Source material: conventional CD4+ T cells sorted from PBMCs. Receptors were obtained from a human donor with AIRE deficiency.

CDR3: CASSTPRQGTYEQYF. CDR3 coding DNA: TGTGCCAGCAGTACGCCGCGACAGGGGACCTACGAGCAGTACTTC. The V call is TRBV28, the J call TRBJ2-7, with 8 nucleotides matching TRBD1. The CDR3 runs 15 residues. V gave up 5 bases and J gave up 2 bases; unmatched junction bases: 8. CDR1 and CDR2 (germline): MDHEN, SYDVKM.

About this clone itself: The same CDR3 is also encoded by other DNA sequences in this sample. This rearrangement joins TRBV27 to TRBJ1-5; D gene unclear. The ends were cut back, 2 bases at V and 7 bases at J, with 9 bases in the middle. The CDR3 spans 13 residues. Germline CDR1 is MNHEY and CDR2 is SMNVEV (reference sequence). This CDR3 is CASSLMGAQPQHF. The CDR3 DNA is TGTGCCAGCAGTTTAATGGGCGCCCAGCCCCAGCATTTT.

The chain employs TRBV5-4 and TRBJ2-5; TRBD1 agrees at 8 bases. V shed 2 bases, J shed 5 bases, and the junction held 5 bases outside the gene matches. Germline V gene lookup returns CDR1 SGHNT and CDR2 YYREEE (reference sequence). The CDR3 runs to 14 residues. CDR3 nucleotides: TGTGCCAGCAGCTTTTTGGACAGGGAGGAGACCCAGTACTTC. It translates to CASSFLDREETQYF.

The rearrangement joins TRBV29-1 to TRBJ1-1; no clear D gene. The CDR3 totals 14 residues. V lost 4 bases to trimming and J lost 4 bases, with 16 bases between them. Germline loops: CDR1 SQVTM, CDR2 ANQGSEA. The CDR3 nucleotides are TGCAGCGTTGCCTCCAAACTTCGTGCCACTGAAGCTTTCTTT. This encodes CSVASKLRATEAFF.

The sample holds one count of this clone. The V and J genes are TRBV7-2 and TRBJ2-2, with TRBD2 matching over 11 bases. V trimming: 3 bases; J trimming: 1 base; junction bases outside the gene matches: 1. This CDR3 spans 16 amino acids. Germline CDR1 is SGHTA and CDR2 is FQGNSA. The CDR3 nucleotides are TGTGCCAGCAGCTTCACTAGCGGGAGGAACACCGGGGAGCTGTTTTTT. This gives the protein CASSFTSGRNTGELFF.

This sequence joins TRBV11-2 and TRBJ1-2; TRBD1 matches 7 bases. After removal of 7 bases from V and 8 bases from J, the junction contained 10 bases not matched to a gene. The CDR3 is 13 amino acids. Germline CDR1 SGHAT, CDR2 FQNNGV. The CDR3 loop is CASTLQGGGGYTF. In DNA, the CDR3 is TGTGCCAGCACACTCCAGGGGGGCGGGGGCTACACCTTC.

This chain uses TRBV11-3 with TRBJ2-7, with D perhaps TRBD2 (6 bases). Trimming cost V 5 bases and J 6 bases, with 23 bases left between them. The CDR3 extends over 16 amino acids. Germline V CDR1 and CDR2: SGHNT, YENEEA. DNA for the CDR3: TGTGCCAGCAGCCCCCCCGCGGGACGACTTTTCCGCGAGCAGTACTTC. Amino acid sequence: CASSPPAGRLFREQYF.

V gene TRBV10-3 combines with J gene TRBJ1-2, with 7 positions matching TRBD1. This CDR3 comprises 16 residues. CDR1 and CDR2 (germline): ENHRY, SYGVKD. V gave up 2 bases and J gave up 5 bases; unmatched junction bases: 11. The CDR3 coding sequence is TGTGCCATCAGTGAGCGGGCAGGGGGAGAGAGGTATGGCTACACCTTC. It codes for CAISERAGGERYGYTF.

The chain employs TRBV5-4 and TRBJ2-4; maybe TRBD1 (6 bases). Germline assignment: CDR1 SGHNT and CDR2 YYREEE (reference sequence). V was clipped by 4 bases and J by 1 base, with 18 bases between them. This CDR3 spans 17 amino acids. DNA of the CDR3: TGTGCCAGCAGCGTCAGGGGTTTTGGGGTGGCCAAAAACATTCAGTACTTC. Protein: CASSVRGFGVAKNIQYF.

CDR3 bases: TGTGCCAGCAGCTTGGAGCCTTCCACAACTAATGAAAAACTGTTTTTT. Translated: CASSLEPSTTNEKLFF. This chain connects TRBV5-4 to TRBJ1-4, with D unresolved. V was clipped by 0 bases and J by 0 bases, with 9 bases between them. CDR1 is SGHNT, CDR2 YYREEE, per germline (reference sequence). The CDR3 length is 16 residues.

The chain couples TRBV7-2 to TRBJ2-3, with a possible D match to TRBD2 (6 bases). The CDR3 totals 16 residues. CDR1 is SGHTA and CDR2 is FQGNSA in the germline V gene. Trimming removed 1 base from V and 0 bases from J, with 11 bases in between. CDR3 in DNA: TGTGCCAGCAGCTTAGTAGCGGCGACTAGCACAGATACGCAGTATTTT. It translates to CASSLVAATSTDTQYF. Based on the CDR3 plus reference TRBV7-2 and TRBJ2-3, the full variable domain is GAGVSQSPSNKVTEKGKDVELRCDPISGHTALYWYRQSLGQGLEFLIYFQGNSAPDKSGLPSDRFSAERTGGSVSTLTIQRTQQEDSAVYLCASSLVAATSTDTQYFGPGTRLTVL.

The chain has TRBV4-3 and TRBJ2-7; D is possibly TRBD2 (7 bases). CDR3 length: 16 amino acids. The ends were cut back, 4 bases at V and 3 bases at J, with 19 bases in the middle. Per germline, CDR1 LGHNA and CDR2 YSLEER. DNA of the CDR3: TGCGCCAGCAGCCGGGGGGGCTCGGACCCTTTCTACGAGCAGTACTTC. As protein: CASSRGGSDPFYEQYF.